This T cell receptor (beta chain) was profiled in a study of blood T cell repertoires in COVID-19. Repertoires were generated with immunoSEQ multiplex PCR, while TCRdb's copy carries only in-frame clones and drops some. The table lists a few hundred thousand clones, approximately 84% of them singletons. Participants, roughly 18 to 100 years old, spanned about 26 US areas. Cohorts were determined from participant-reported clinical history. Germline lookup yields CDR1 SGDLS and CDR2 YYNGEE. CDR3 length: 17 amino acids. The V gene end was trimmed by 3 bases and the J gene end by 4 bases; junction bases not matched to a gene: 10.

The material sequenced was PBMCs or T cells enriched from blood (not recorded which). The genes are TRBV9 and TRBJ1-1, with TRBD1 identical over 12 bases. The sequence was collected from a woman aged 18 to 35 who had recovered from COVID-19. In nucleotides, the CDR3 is TGTGCCAGCAGCGAACCCCGGGACAGGGGGCGAGGCACTGAAGCTTTCTTT. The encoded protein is CASSEPRDRGRGTEAFF. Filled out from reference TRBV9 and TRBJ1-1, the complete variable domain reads DSGVTQTPKHLITATGQRVTLRCSPRSGDLSVYWYQQSLDQGLQFLIQYYNGEERAKGNILERFSAQQFPDLHSELNLSSLELGDSALYFCASSEPRDRGRGTEAFFGQGTRLTVV.